The 29 T cell receptor beta chains below were found in one sample sequenced in a study of blood T cell repertoires in COVID-19. Assay: immunoSEQ multiplex PCR; the TCRdb copy retains only in-frame clones and omits some. The data show around 260,000 clones, around 84% seen once. Material for sequencing was PBMCs or T cells enriched from blood (not recorded which). The receptor set was obtained from a man aged 25-45 years with acute COVID-19.

The V call is TRBV6-5, the J call TRBJ1-1; the D gene is possibly TRBD1 (5 bases). Germline V gene sequence: CDR1 MNHEY, CDR2 SVGAGI. Trimming cost V 6 bases and J 1 base, with 12 bases left between them. The CDR3 contains 14 residues. CDR3 protein: CASREQGRNTEAFF. CDR3 in DNA: TGTGCCAGCAGGGAGCAGGGTAGGAACACTGAAGCTTTCTTT.

The chain carries TRBV7-7 and TRBJ1-1; weak D call: TRBD1 (6 bases). V shed 4 bases and J shed 7 bases, with 13 bases lying between them. CDR3 length: 13 amino acids. Per the germline V gene, CDR1 is SSHAT and CDR2 is FNYEAQ (reference sequence). DNA of the CDR3: TGTGCCAGCAGCTCCACGCCGGACAGTGAAGCTTTCTTT. It codes for CASSSTPDSEAFF.

This clone appeared once. The rearrangement joins TRBV3-1 (or the pseudogene TRBV3-2) to TRBJ1-2; D is unresolved. This CDR3 has 12 residues. V lost 4 bases and J lost 5, with 8 bases in between. Germline V gene lookup returns CDR1 LGHDT and CDR2 YNNKEL (reference sequence). CDR3 protein: CASSLGMYGYTF. The CDR3 DNA sequence: TGTGCCAGCAGCCTCGGTATGTATGGCTACACCTTC.

The V gene is TRBV30, the J gene TRBJ2-4; a possible D gene is TRBD2 (5 bases). Germline CDR1 GTSNPN, CDR2 SVGIG (reference sequence). Trimming shortened V by 1 base and J by 0 bases, and 10 bases separated the two germline ends. The CDR3 is made up of 15 amino acids. The CDR3 DNA is TGTGCCTGGAGTGATAAGCGGACAGCCAAAAACATTCAGTACTTC. This translates into CAWSDKRTAKNIQYF. The entire variable domain, with the rest obtained from reference TRBV30 and TRBJ2-4, is as follows: SQTIHQWPATLVQPVGSPLSLECTVEGTSNPNLYWYRQAAGRGLQLLFYSVGIGQISSEVPQNLSASRPQDRQFILSSKKLLLSDSGFYLCAWSDKRTAKNIQYFGAGTRLSVL.

J is TRBJ1-3 and V is TRBV11-2; D is uncertain. Germline V gene lookup returns CDR1 SGHAT and CDR2 FQNNGV. The CDR3 contains 16 residues. The germline V and J ends were trimmed by 1 base and 0 bases, with 10 bases remaining between them. The CDR3 spells CASSLATVSSGNTIYF. Written as DNA, the CDR3 is TGTGCCAGCAGCTTAGCCACTGTTAGCTCTGGAAACACCATATATTTT.

The gene calls are TRBV18 and TRBJ2-7; TRBD2 aligns across 7 bases. Germline values: CDR1 KGHSH, CDR2 LQKENI. The junction had 4 bases not matched to a gene; V was cut back by 2 bases and J by 3 bases. The CDR3 runs to 14 residues. CDR3 in amino acids: CASSPGGGIYEQYV. CDR3 sequence (DNA): TGTGCCAGCTCACCAGGGGGGGGGATCTACGAGCAGTACGTC.

The chain couples TRBV28 to TRBJ2-7; TRBD1 might be the D (7 bases). Germline values: CDR1 MDHEN, CDR2 SYDVKM. The V gene lost 6 bases and the J gene lost 7 bases, with 22 bases spanning the gap. This CDR3 comprises 15 residues. The chain's CDR3 is CASSRDRVGSWEQYV. DNA for the CDR3: TGTGCCAGCAGCCGCGACAGGGTCGGGAGTTGGGAGCAGTACGTC.

This chain connects TRBV10-3 to TRBJ2-1, with D maybe TRBD1 (6 bases). The germline CDR1 and CDR2 sequences are ENHRY and SYGVKD. This CDR3 spans 13 amino acids. V was cut by 10 bases and J by 8 bases, with 18 bases left in between. DNA of the CDR3: TGTGCCACCGACCCGACAGGTAACTATGAGCAGTTCTTC. Its translation is CATDPTGNYEQFF.

The rearrangement links TRBV10-3 to TRBJ2-3, with D possibly being TRBD1 (5 bases). CDR3 length: 16 amino acids. Germline CDR1 and CDR2: ENHRY and SYGVKD. V was clipped by 8 bases and J by 4 bases, with 22 bases between them. The CDR3 DNA is TGTGCCATCGGTTCCAAGCAGGGTGGCCAGCCAGATACGCAGTATTTT. This gives the protein CAIGSKQGGQPDTQYF.

This clone is a singleton in its sample. The chain employs TRBV28 and TRBJ1-4, with TRBD1 matching over 7 bases. The ends lost 5 bases at V and 2 bases at J; junction bases unmatched: 14. The germline V gene has CDR1 MDHEN and CDR2 SYDVKM. The CDR3 consists of 18 residues. This chain's CDR3 is CASSVTGATPATNEKLFF. The CDR3 DNA sequence: TGTGCCAGCAGTGTAACAGGGGCGACCCCTGCGACTAATGAAAAACTGTTTTTT.

The J gene is TRBJ2-3, the V gene TRBV28, with 13 bases fitting TRBD2. The CDR3 spans 17 residues. Germline CDR1 MDHEN, CDR2 SYDVKM. The junction had 12 bases not matched to a gene; V was cut back by 6 bases and J by 6 bases. In nucleotides, the CDR3 is TGTGCCAGCAGCTCCCAGGGTACTAGCGGGGGGGCCGATACGCAGTATTTT. This codes for CASSSQGTSGGADTQYF.

This clone was picked up many times. CDR3 DNA: TGTGCCAGCAGCCCCGGAGCCTCCTCTGGAAACACCATATATTTT. It yields the protein CASSPGASSGNTIYF. The rearrangement uses TRBV9 and TRBJ1-3; the D is unclear. V was trimmed by 4 bases and J by 0 bases, leaving 11 bases between them. The germline V gene encodes CDR1 SGDLS and CDR2 YYNGEE. The CDR3 has 15 residues.

Details on this clone: A junction end diverges from the germline sequence, so it may reflect a read error. This chain joins TRBV5-1 and TRBJ2-2; TRBD2 agrees at 9 bases. The germline V gene encodes CDR1 SGHRS and CDR2 YFSETQ. This CDR3 region has 16 residues. The CDR3 coding sequence is TGTGCCAGCAGCTTGGAGGTAGCGGGAGTCACCGGGGAGCTGTTTTTT. This translates into CASSLEVAGVTGELFF.

The chain is built from TRBV11-3 and TRBJ1-4; 11 positions agree with TRBD1. The germline V gene has CDR1 SGHNT and CDR2 YENEEA. The CDR3 runs to 13 residues. The J segment lost 8 bases and the V segment lost 8 bases, leaving 4 bases of the junction unmatched. As DNA, the CDR3 is TGTGCCAGCCAGGGACAGGGGGACGAAAAACTGTTTTTT. This encodes CASQGQGDEKLFF.

V and J are TRBV19 and TRBJ1-1, with a weak D call TRBD1 (6 bases). This CDR3 region has 13 residues. Germline-derived CDR1 and CDR2 are LNHDA and SQIVND (reference sequence). V was shortened by 3 bases and J by 7 bases, with 12 bases between the two germline ends. CDR3 protein: CASSIWEGGEAFF. As DNA, the CDR3 is TGTGCCAGTAGTATCTGGGAGGGGGGTGAAGCTTTCTTT.

This sequence joins TRBV29-1 and TRBJ1-3, with a tentative D call TRBD1 (6 bases). Per the germline V gene, CDR1 is SQVTM and CDR2 is ANQGSEA. The V gene lost 4 bases and the J gene lost 3 bases, with 10 bases spanning the gap. CDR3 length: 13 amino acids. DNA of the CDR3: TGCAGCGTTGGTGGGGGCATTGGAAACACCATATATTTT. Translating gives CSVGGGIGNTIYF. Full variable domain (rest looked up from reference TRBV29-1 and TRBJ1-3): SAVISQKPSRDICQRGTSLTIQCQVDSQVTMMFWYRQQPGQSLTLIATANQGSEATYESGFVIDKFPISRPNLTFSTLTVSNMSPEDSSIYLCSVGGGIGNTIYFGEGSWLTVV.

J is TRBJ2-3 and V is TRBV4-1; 8 nucleotides line up with TRBD2. CDR1 is MGHRA, CDR2 YSYEKL, per germline. The CDR3 runs 17 residues. Trimming took 2 bases from V and 5 from J; bases not matched to a gene: 12. CDR3 in amino acids: CASSQPPGGGTLDTQYF. CDR3 bases: TGCGCCAGCAGCCAACCCCCCGGGGGGGGGACTTTAGATACGCAGTATTTT.

The chain recombines TRBV3-1 (or the pseudogene TRBV3-2) with TRBJ2-2, with unresolved D. Between the trimmed V and J ends, which lost 5 bases and 6 bases, there was a span of 16 bases. The CDR3 is 15 amino acids. CDR1 is LGHDT, CDR2 YNNKEL, per germline (reference sequence). The DNA of the CDR3 is TGTGCCAGCAGCGGCTTTAGCCGGCTCCCCGGGGAGCTGTTTTTT. Translation: CASSGFSRLPGELFF.

The chain uses TRBV30 and TRBJ2-7; a possible D gene is TRBD2 (6 bases). Germline V lookup: CDR1 GTSNPN, CDR2 SVGIG (reference sequence). V shed 4 bases and J shed 0 bases, with 10 bases lying between them. The CDR3 runs to 13 residues. The CDR3 reads CAWIGGTSYEQYV. Here the CDR3 DNA reads TGTGCCTGGATCGGGGGAACCTCCTACGAGCAGTACGTC.

This clone occurred a few times. The V call is TRBV18, the J call TRBJ2-3, with D maybe TRBD1 (6 bases). Germline V CDR1 and CDR2: KGHSH, LQKENI. CDR3 length equals 16 residues. Trimming shortened V by 2 bases and J by 1 base, and 13 bases separated the two germline ends. CDR3 sequence reads: CASSPSQGWGTDTQYF. CDR3 nucleotide sequence: TGTGCCAGCTCACCATCCCAGGGGTGGGGCACAGATACGCAGTATTTT. Using reference TRBV18 and TRBJ2-3 for the parts outside the CDR3, the full variable domain is NAGVMQNPRHLVRRRGQEARLRCSPMKGHSHVYWYRQLPEEGLKFMVYLQKENIIDESGMPKERFSAEFPKEGPSILRIQQVVRGDSAAYFCASSPSQGWGTDTQYFGPGTRLTVL.

The chain uses TRBV5-6 and TRBJ1-1; a weak D match, TRBD1 (5 bases). CDR3 length: 13 residues. The germline V gene encodes CDR1 SGHDT and CDR2 YYEEEE. Trimming left V 1 base short and J 5 bases short, with 9 bases between. CDR3 DNA sequence: TGTGCCAGCAGCTTGTGGGGGAGGACTGAAGCTTTCTTT. Its protein is CASSLWGRTEAFF.

The rearrangement uses TRBV7-2 and TRBJ2-5, with TRBD1 matching 8 bases. V shed 0 bases, J shed 5 bases, and the junction held 8 bases outside the gene matches. Germline CDR1 reads SGHTA; CDR2 reads FQGNSA. The CDR3 totals 16 residues. CDR3 sequence: CASSLARTGRGETQYF. Here the CDR3 DNA reads TGTGCCAGCAGCTTAGCCCGGACAGGGCGAGGGGAGACCCAGTACTTC.

At least ten counts were recorded for this clone. V and J are TRBV4-1 and TRBJ2-3, with 9 bases aligning to TRBD2. V was pared by 0 bases and J by 0 bases, with 4 bases of the junction left unmatched. Germline CDR1 is MGHRA and CDR2 is YSYEKL. The CDR3 extends over 17 amino acids. The CDR3 coding sequence is TGCGCCAGCAGCCAAGACCTAGCGGGACCTAGCACAGATACGCAGTATTTT. It is translated as CASSQDLAGPSTDTQYF.

The gene calls are TRBV18 and TRBJ2-3; 7 bases fit TRBD2. The CDR3 has 15 amino acids. Germline V gene sequence: CDR1 KGHSH, CDR2 LQKENI. Losses at the gene ends were 3 bases for V and 5 bases for J; bases not matched to a gene: 8. The DNA of the CDR3 is TGTGCCAGCTCACCCCGGCGGGAGAGCGGAGATACGCAGTATTTT. Residues: CASSPRRESGDTQYF.

The chain carries TRBV5-1 and TRBJ2-5, with D maybe TRBD1 (6 bases). Germline lookup yields CDR1 SGHRS and CDR2 YFSETQ. This CDR3 comprises 14 residues. Trimming left V 1 base short and J 3 bases short, with 10 bases between. The CDR3 protein is CASSLRQGKETQYF. As DNA, the CDR3 is TGCGCCAGCAGCTTGCGTCAGGGGAAAGAGACCCAGTACTTC.

The CDR3 protein is CASSVARQGARSYGYTF. The CDR3 nucleotides are TGTGCCAGCAGCGTAGCTAGGCAGGGGGCAAGAAGCTATGGCTACACCTTC. J is TRBJ1-2 and V is TRBV9, with 8 bases aligning to TRBD1. The CDR3 is 17 residues long. J gave up 4 bases and V 0 bases, and 11 bases lay outside the gene matches. Per the germline V gene, CDR1 is SGDLS and CDR2 is YYNGEE.

This sequence joins TRBV10-2 and TRBJ1-2; TRBD1 aligns across 8 bases. The CDR3 sequence is 15 residues long. Germline V gives CDR1 WSHSY, CDR2 SAAADI. The V and J ends lost 8 bases and 4 bases, in that order; junction bases with no gene match: 12. The CDR3 loop is CASRASGQAFYGYTF. In nucleotides, the CDR3 is TGCGCCAGCCGAGCCTCGGGACAGGCTTTCTATGGCTACACCTTC.

In this sample, this clone turned up a few times. The genes are TRBV13 and TRBJ1-6; D call uncertain. From germline, CDR1 is PRHDT and CDR2 FYEKMQ (reference sequence). V was trimmed by 3 bases and J by 8 bases, leaving 5 bases between them. This CDR3 spans 12 amino acids. CDR3 DNA sequence: TGTGCCAGCAGCTTTCTTTATTCACCCCTCCACTTT. Protein: CASSFLYSPLHF.

This clone was seen a single time. This rearrangement joins TRBV7-9 to TRBJ2-1, with 7 bases aligning to TRBD2. Germline trimming cut 3 bases from V and 8 bases from J; bases unmatched to any gene: 7. The germline V gene encodes CDR1 SEHNR and CDR2 FQNEAQ (reference sequence). The CDR3 extends over 14 amino acids. The CDR3 sequence: CASSFGLGAHEQFF. The CDR3 nucleotides are TGTGCCAGCAGCTTCGGACTAGGGGCCCATGAGCAGTTCTTC. The variable domain in full, completed from reference TRBV7-9 and TRBJ2-1, reads DTGVSQNPRHKITKRGQNVTFRCDPISEHNRLYWYRQTLGQGPEFLTYFQNEAQLEKSRLLSDRFSAERPKGSFSTLEIQRTEQGDSAMYLCASSFGLGAHEQFFGPGTRLTVL.